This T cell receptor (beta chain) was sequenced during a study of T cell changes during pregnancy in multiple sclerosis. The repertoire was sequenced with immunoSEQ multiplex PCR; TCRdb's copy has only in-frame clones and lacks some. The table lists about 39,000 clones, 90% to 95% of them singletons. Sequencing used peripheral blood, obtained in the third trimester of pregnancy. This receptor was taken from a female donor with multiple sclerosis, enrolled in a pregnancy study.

The CDR3 spells CASSVVGGSTDTQYF. In nucleotides, the CDR3 is TGTGCCAGCAGCGTAGTCGGGGGTAGCACAGATACGCAGTATTTT. The chain is built from TRBV9 and TRBJ2-3; D perhaps matches TRBD2 (6 bases). The CDR3 is made up of 15 amino acids. Deletions cut 0 bases from V and 0 bases from J, with 8 bases between. CDR1 is SGDLS, CDR2 YYNGEE, per germline.